This TCR beta chain was found in a study of blood T cells in healthy people across ages (dated by TCRdb to between 2014 and 2016). The study in broad terms: In model experiments, template switching captured about one uniquely barcoded TCR beta cDNA molecule for every two T cells. Donors were grouped into four age groups: young (average 16 years), middle-aged (roughly 40), aged (around 66) and long-lived (less than 85). Two additional independent replicas of 1 million unique cDNA reads from the same blood draw were analyzed for two donors (one aged 18 to 30 and one aged 80 or older). To avoid experimental bias, donors of different ages were randomly spread across the sequencing lanes. The study measured age-related changes in TCR beta repertoire diversity using deep sequencing normalized with unique cDNA molecular identifiers.

The library came from 5' RACE. Instrument on record: Illumina HiSeq 2500. A second about 7 to 11 cycle PCR used a sample-barcoded 5' primer and a J-beta primer mix. Each TCR beta cDNA molecule received a unique molecular identifier from a template-switch 5' adaptor carrying 12 random nucleotides. At least 3 million CDR3-containing paired-end reads were obtained from each sample. First-strand cDNA was synthesized from all RNA with the Mint cDNA synthesis kit, primed by a TRBC-specific oligonucleotide. Following uracil-DNA glycosylase treatment, all cDNA underwent a first 18-cycle PCR with the universal primers M1SS and BC2_uni_R. For the original study's pipeline: Normalization of each sample was performed by random selection of 1 million high-quality reads, each carrying a distinct molecular identifier. Reads sharing molecular identifiers were discarded rather than binned into consensus sequences. MiTCR, with a Q25 quality threshold and the strictest error-elimination algorithm, was used for CDR3 identification, clonotype clustering and error correction. A nonparametric unseen species model with Euler transformation was used to estimate lower-bound total TCR beta diversity. In TCRdb, the public reads were trimmed at Q25 with fastp and aligned with MiXCR, with productive beta chains retained. All rows with the same CDR3 protein become a single entry with the most common DNA and genes. TCRdb's processing, not the study's, gives the V and J calls here. Recorded for this sample are under 800,000 distinct CDR3 sequences; 40% to 45% of them occurred a single time. The top ten hold 20% of the sample.

Trimming at the junction amounts to 4 bases on V and 8 bases on J, and the germline ends lie 15 bases apart. CDR1 and CDR2 are read off the germline V gene as SQVTM and ANQGSEA. The CDR3 runs 13 residues from the cysteine to the phenylalanine. The kept DNA is CDR3 alone, 39 bases in frame from the first base. Notes on this clonotype: No cognate antigen has been identified for it. A much more abundant neighbour one base away suggests this may be a read error.

Systemically healthy Caucasian individuals from Russia, some 40 in total and aged 6 to 90 years, were included as donors. Approximately 9.7 milliliters of peripheral blood were drawn from each donor into EDTA-treated Vacutainer tubes. Ficoll-Paque density-gradient centrifugation was used to isolate PBMCs, with at least 6.5 million per sample. Trizol reagent was used to extract total RNA from the PBMCs, yielding at least 6 micrograms per sample. The percentages of naive CD45RAhigh/CD27high T cells were determined by flow cytometry on a PBMC aliquot from every donor. Here is what the overall study found, with its caveats: Total diversity estimates from one million sequenced T cells were considered lower bounds and underestimates. Because profiling used bulk unsorted PBMCs, naive and antigen-experienced compartments could not be compared conclusively. The long-lived group showed more naive CD4+ T cells, fewer expanded clones and increased TCR diversity than the aged group, suggesting age selection. Observed TCR beta diversity per million T cells fell roughly linearly with age, and a significant reduction was already apparent by age about 38. Observed TCR beta diversity correlated strongly with the percentage of naive T cells measured by flow cytometry. Because donor CMV infection status was unknown, age-related changes in expanded clonotypes were potentially confounded.

The TCR originated in an older woman in good health. The V gene is TRBV29-1 and the J gene is TRBJ1-5, with TRBD1 perhaps the D gene, on 5 matching bases. Source material: blood. The CDR3 reads as follows: CSVVDGGNKPQHF. The DNA sequence is as follows: TGCAGCGTTGTGGATGGGGGGAATAAGCCCCAGCATTTT. The full variable domain, with segments outside the CDR3 supplied by the reference TRBV29-1 and TRBJ1-5 proteins, appears as SAVISQKPSRDICQRGTSLTIQCQVDSQVTMMFWYRQQPGQSLTLIATANQGSEATYESGFVIDKFPISRPNLTFSTLTVSNMSPEDSSIYLCSVVDGGNKPQHFGDGTRLSIL.